These 14 T cell receptor beta chains were sequenced from one sample in a study of T-cell memory formation after mild COVID-19 (dated by TCRdb to 2020 to 2022). Libraries were prepared through 5' RACE. Sequencer: Illumina NovaSeq 6000. Through fastp at Q25 and MiXCR, TCRdb rebuilt clones from the public reads, retaining in-frame beta chains. Merged by CDR3 protein, the rows form single entries marked with the most common genes and DNA. In this sample the table shows 350,000 to 500,000 distinct CDR3 sequences, approximately 18% of which occur a single time. The top ten clones comprise under 25% of the sample. The sample taken for sequencing was PBMCs or a T cell subset sorted from them (not recorded which). The receptor source for this set is a man between 18 and 29 years old who had mild COVID-19 (a few samples of this study predate the infection). The sample titles of this study are shuffled in the database, so cell type and time point are left out; the donor was told from shared clones.

This clonotype was picked up a small number of times. This rearrangement joins TRBV7-9 to TRBJ1-5; 9 positions match TRBD1. Germline V gene lookup returns CDR1 SEHNR and CDR2 FQNEAQ (reference sequence). This CDR3 has 15 residues. V shed 4 bases and J 7 bases; nucleotides not matched to a gene: 8. In DNA, the CDR3 is TGTGCCAGCAGCTCGGACAGGGGTGGAAGACAGCCCCAGCATTTT. Translation gives CASSSDRGGRQPQHF.

This clonotype was counted at least ten times. The rearrangement links TRBV7-9 to TRBJ2-7; D might be TRBD1 or TRBD2, each matching 5 bases. This CDR3 has 14 residues. From germline, CDR1 is SEHNR and CDR2 FQNEAQ (reference sequence). V dropped 1 base and J dropped 6 bases, with 13 bases sitting between them. CDR3 loop: CASSLDVAGTEQYF. The CDR3 DNA is TGTGCCAGCAGCTTAGACGTGGCAGGGACCGAGCAGTACTTC.

In this sample, this clonotype turned up many times. The chain has TRBV6-5 and TRBJ2-1; D call uncertain. In germline, CDR1 is MNHEY, CDR2 SVGAGI. There are 14 residues in the CDR3. The V and J ends lost 2 bases and 0 bases respectively, with 5 bases between them. CDR3 region: CASSYRGSYNEQFF. The DNA for the CDR3 is TGTGCCAGCAGTTACCGCGGCTCCTACAATGAGCAGTTCTTC.

The chain recombines TRBV7-2 with TRBJ2-2; TRBD1 agrees at 7 bases. The CDR3 sequence is 15 residues long. Trimming cost V 5 bases and J 2 bases; bases outside gene matches: 5. Germline V gene data show CDR1 as SGHTA and CDR2 as FQGNSA. This CDR3 is CASSPQGSNTGELFF. The CDR3 nucleotides read TGTGCCAGCAGCCCACAGGGGAGCAACACCGGGGAGCTGTTTTTT.

This clonotype has more than one count but fewer than ten. The genes are TRBV20-1 and TRBJ1-2; 7 positions agree with TRBD1. This CDR3 has 13 amino acids. The germline V gene encodes CDR1 DFQATT and CDR2 SNEGSKA (reference sequence). V lost 2 bases to trimming and J lost 4 bases; unmatched junction nucleotides: 4. CDR3 nucleotides: TGCAGTGCTAGAACCGGGACAGCCTATGGCTACACCTTC. Translated, it gives CSARTGTAYGYTF.

The J gene is TRBJ1-3, the V gene TRBV6-5, with 7 positions matching TRBD1. Germline loops: CDR1 MNHEY, CDR2 SVGAGI. There are 15 residues in the CDR3. V shed 4 bases, J shed 0 bases, and the junction held 3 bases outside the gene matches. CDR3 nucleotide sequence: TGTGCCAGCAGTTCGTCAGGGGGCTCTGGAAACACCATATATTTT. Amino acids: CASSSSGGSGNTIYF.

This clonotype turned up a few times. This chain joins TRBV20-1 and TRBJ2-7; D is ambiguous. This CDR3 spans 13 amino acids. Trimming pared 0 bases from V and 2 bases from J, leaving 8 bases between. From germline, CDR1 is DFQATT and CDR2 SNEGSKA (reference sequence). The CDR3 loop reads CSARDLATYEQYF. CDR3 DNA sequence: TGCAGTGCTAGAGATCTCGCCACCTACGAGCAGTACTTC.

This clonotype was detected only a few times. The chain employs TRBV5-1 and TRBJ2-1; possibly TRBD2 for D (6 bases). The ends were cut back, 2 bases at V and 0 bases at J, with 12 bases in the middle. This CDR3 contains 16 residues. Per the germline V gene, CDR1 is SGHRS and CDR2 is YFSETQ. CDR3 DNA: TGCGCCAGCAGCTTAACTGGGACTGTCTCCTACAATGAGCAGTTCTTC. Residues: CASSLTGTVSYNEQFF.

The table lists this clonotype with a few counts. The chain uses TRBV15 and TRBJ2-1; 7 nucleotides align to TRBD2. The CDR3 is 15 residues long. The trim removed 6 bases at V and 6 bases at J, leaving 11 bases unmatched. The germline CDR1 and CDR2 sequences are LNHNV and YYDKDF (reference sequence). The CDR3 DNA reads as TGTGCCACCAGGATCCCGGGACTACCTTCCAATGAGCAGTTCTTC. Its translation: CATRIPGLPSNEQFF.

V and J are TRBV14 and TRBJ1-2, with D possibly being TRBD1 (5 bases). The V gene's germline CDR1 is SGHDN and CDR2 FVKESK. The CDR3 runs 17 residues. Trimming shortened V by 3 bases and J by 0 bases, and 17 bases separated the two germline ends. In DNA, the CDR3 is TGTGCCAGCAGCCACGGTGGTTTACAGGATGCTAACTATGGCTACACCTTC. It codes for CASSHGGLQDANYGYTF. Looking up the rest from reference TRBV14 and TRBJ1-2 gives the full variable domain: EAGVTQFPSHSVIEKGQTVTLRCDPISGHDNLYWYRRVMGKEIKFLLHFVKESKQDESGMPNNRFLAERTGGTYSTLKVQPAELEDSGVYFCASSHGGLQDANYGYTFGSGTRLTVV.

V and J are TRBV2 and TRBJ2-5; 9 nucleotides align to TRBD2. The CDR3 is made up of 14 amino acids. CDR1 SNHLY and CDR2 FYNNEI come from the germline V gene. Trimming took 7 bases from V and 0 from J; bases not matched to a gene: 3. The CDR3 DNA reads as TGTGCCAGCACGACTAGCGGCTACCAAGAGACCCAGTACTTC. This gives the protein CASTTSGYQETQYF.

This clonotype was seen a handful of times. J is TRBJ1-1 and V is TRBV27; D unclear. The germline V and J ends were trimmed by 5 bases and 2 bases, with 15 bases remaining between them. Germline V gene lookup returns CDR1 MNHEY and CDR2 SMNVEV (reference sequence). The CDR3 totals 15 residues. The chain's CDR3 is CASSDPGHSNTEAFF. CDR3 DNA sequence: TGTGCCAGCAGTGACCCCGGGCACAGTAACACTGAAGCTTTCTTT.

This chain connects TRBV4-1 to TRBJ1-3; D gene unclear. This CDR3 has 15 amino acids. Germline CDR1 and CDR2: MGHRA and YSYEKL. The V end was cut by 3 bases, the J end by 0 bases, with 9 bases between. CDR3 bases: TGCGCCAGCAGCCACCCCTTGGGCTCTGGAAACACCATATATTTT. Protein: CASSHPLGSGNTIYF.

This clonotype was detected only once. The rearrangement uses TRBV27 and TRBJ2-5, with 8 bases matching TRBD1. CDR3 length: 16 amino acids. Germline assignment: CDR1 MNHEY and CDR2 SMNVEV (reference sequence). Trimming removed 1 base from V and 2 bases from J; junction bases left unmatched: 6. CDR3: CASSLLGTGGQETQYF. The CDR3 DNA sequence: TGTGCCAGCAGTTTATTAGGCACAGGGGGACAAGAGACCCAGTACTTC.